These 7 T cell receptor beta chains came from one sample sequenced in a study of CD8+ T cells in alopecia areata. It was cDNA, reverse transcribed from extracted RNA, that served as the sequencing template. TCRdb's copy holds only in-frame clones and misses some; the assay was immunoSEQ multiplex PCR. This table holds 220,000 or so clones, approximately 52% found once. The sample consisted of CD4+ T cells sorted from blood, taken at week 0. These receptor sequences come from a human donor with alopecia areata.

The chain joins TRBV5-1 to TRBJ2-6; D perhaps matches TRBD2 (5 bases). V lost 2 bases and J lost 2, with 8 bases in between. The CDR3 is 15 residues long. The germline V gene encodes CDR1 SGHRS and CDR2 YFSETQ. The CDR3 region has the DNA TGCGCCAGCAGCTTTGCCGGGGCTGGGGCCAACGTCCTGACTTTC. Amino acids: CASSFAGAGANVLTF.

This clone was seen a handful of times. Different DNA sequences within this sample yield the same CDR3. J is TRBJ2-5 and V is TRBV19; D not certain. V gave up 3 bases and J gave up 5 bases, with 4 bases separating them. CDR1 is LNHDA and CDR2 is SQIVND in the germline V gene (reference sequence). The CDR3 is made up of 11 amino acids. As DNA, the CDR3 is TGTGCCAGTAGTATCCGGGAGACCCAGTACTTC. Translation gives CASSIRETQYF.

Only a few counts were recorded for this clone. The V call is TRBV15, the J call TRBJ1-4; no definite D call. The CDR3 covers 14 residues. Trimming left V 9 bases short and J 3 bases short, with 14 bases between. CDR1 is LNHNV and CDR2 is YYDKDF in the germline V gene (reference sequence). CDR3: CATSALGANEKLFF. CDR3 DNA sequence: TGTGCCACGAGCGCTCTCGGAGCTAATGAAAAACTGTTTTTT. The full variable domain, in which reference TRBV15 and TRBJ1-4 provide the parts outside the CDR3, is DAMVIQNPRYQVTQFGKPVTLSCSQTLNHNVMYWYQQKSSQAPKLLFHYYDKDFNNEADTPDNFQSRRPNTSFCFLDIRSPGLGDTAMYLCATSALGANEKLFFGSGTQLSVL.

This chain links TRBV27 with TRBJ2-2, with D possibly matching TRBD1 (6 bases). V lost 5 bases and J 2 bases, leaving 15 bases between the germline ends. The CDR3 consists of 16 residues. The germline gives CDR1 MNHEY, CDR2 SMNVEV (reference sequence). In nucleotides, the CDR3 is TGTGCCAGCAGTATGTCAACAGGGAGTAACACCGGGGAGCTGTTTTTT. Encoded protein: CASSMSTGSNTGELFF.

V gene TRBV30 combines with J gene TRBJ2-2, with D uncertain. The CDR3 covers 13 residues. V lost 5 bases, J lost 2 bases, and 9 bases lay in between. CDR1 is GTSNPN, CDR2 SVGIG, per germline (reference sequence). CDR3 protein: CAWSHSNTGELFF. As DNA, the CDR3 is TGTGCCTGGTCACATAGTAACACCGGGGAGCTGTTTTTT.

On this clone: Other DNA sequences in the same sample also yield this CDR3. The V and J genes are TRBV30 and TRBJ1-1; D gene ambiguous. The germline V and J ends were trimmed by 0 bases and 3 bases, with 11 bases remaining between them. Germline values: CDR1 GTSNPN, CDR2 SVGIG (reference sequence). CDR3 length: 14 amino acids. The CDR3 loop is CAWSVSVRDTEAFF. The CDR3, as DNA: TGTGCCTGGAGTGTATCTGTGCGGGACACTGAAGCTTTCTTT.

The chain links TRBV6-1 to TRBJ2-7, with 7 bases that match TRBD1. The CDR3 consists of 13 residues. Germline V lookup: CDR1 MNHNS, CDR2 SASEGT. V was clipped by 8 bases and J by 4 bases; unmatched bases: 8. This chain's CDR3 is CASGRDRVYEQYF. The CDR3 DNA reads TGTGCCAGCGGCCGGGACAGAGTTTACGAGCAGTACTTC.